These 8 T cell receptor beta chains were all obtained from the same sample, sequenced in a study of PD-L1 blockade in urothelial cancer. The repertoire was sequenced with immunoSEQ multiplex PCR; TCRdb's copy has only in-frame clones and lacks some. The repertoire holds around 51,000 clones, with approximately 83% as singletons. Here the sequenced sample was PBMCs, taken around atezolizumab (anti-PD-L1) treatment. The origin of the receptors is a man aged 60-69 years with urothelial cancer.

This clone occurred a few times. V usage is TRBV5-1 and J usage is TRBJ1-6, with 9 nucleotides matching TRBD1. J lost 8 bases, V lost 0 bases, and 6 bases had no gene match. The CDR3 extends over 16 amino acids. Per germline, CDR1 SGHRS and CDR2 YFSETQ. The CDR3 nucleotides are TGCGCCAGCAGCTTGGCCGTGGGACAGGGTGATTCACCCCTCCACTTT. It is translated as CASSLAVGQGDSPLHF.

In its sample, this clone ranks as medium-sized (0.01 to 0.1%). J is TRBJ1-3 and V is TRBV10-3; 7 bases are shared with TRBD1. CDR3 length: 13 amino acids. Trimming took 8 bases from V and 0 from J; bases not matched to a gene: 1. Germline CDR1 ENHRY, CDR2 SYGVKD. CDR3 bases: TGTGCCATCCGGGACAGCTCTGGAAACACCATATATTTT. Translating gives CAIRDSSGNTIYF.

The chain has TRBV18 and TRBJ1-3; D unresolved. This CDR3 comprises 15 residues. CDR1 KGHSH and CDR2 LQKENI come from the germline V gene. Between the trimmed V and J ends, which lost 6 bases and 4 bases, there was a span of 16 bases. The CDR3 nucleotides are TGTGCCAGCTCGGAGGTGAACGTCGGAGGAAACACCATATATTTT. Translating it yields CASSEVNVGGNTIYF.

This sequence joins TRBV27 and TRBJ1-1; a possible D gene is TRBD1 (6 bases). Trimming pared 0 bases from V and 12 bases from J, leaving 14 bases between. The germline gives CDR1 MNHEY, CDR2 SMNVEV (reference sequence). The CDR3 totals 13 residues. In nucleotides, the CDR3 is TGTGCCAGCAGTTTATCCCATTGGGGACATCCTTTCTTT. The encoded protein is CASSLSHWGHPFF.

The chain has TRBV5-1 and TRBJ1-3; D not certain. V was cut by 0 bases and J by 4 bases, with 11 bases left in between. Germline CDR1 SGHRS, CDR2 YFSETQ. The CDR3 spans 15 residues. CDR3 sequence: CASSLGPMSGNTIYF. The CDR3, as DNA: TGCGCCAGCAGCTTGGGTCCTATGTCGGGAAACACCATATATTTT.

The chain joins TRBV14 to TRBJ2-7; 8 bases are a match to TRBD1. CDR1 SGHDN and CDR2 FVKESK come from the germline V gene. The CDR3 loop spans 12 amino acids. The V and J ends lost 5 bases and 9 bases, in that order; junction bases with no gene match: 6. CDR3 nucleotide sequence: TGTGCCAGCAGCAGTCGACAGGGGTTGCAGTACTTC. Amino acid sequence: CASSSRQGLQYF. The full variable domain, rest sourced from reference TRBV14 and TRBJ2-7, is EAGVTQFPSHSVIEKGQTVTLRCDPISGHDNLYWYRRVMGKEIKFLLHFVKESKQDESGMPNNRFLAERTGGTYSTLKVQPAELEDSGVYFCASSSRQGLQYFGPGTRLTVT.

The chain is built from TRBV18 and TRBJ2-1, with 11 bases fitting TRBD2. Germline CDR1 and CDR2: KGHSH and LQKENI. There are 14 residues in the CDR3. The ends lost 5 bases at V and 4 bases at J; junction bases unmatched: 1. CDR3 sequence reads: CASSTSGRYNEQFF. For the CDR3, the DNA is TGTGCCAGCTCAACTAGCGGGAGATACAATGAGCAGTTCTTC.

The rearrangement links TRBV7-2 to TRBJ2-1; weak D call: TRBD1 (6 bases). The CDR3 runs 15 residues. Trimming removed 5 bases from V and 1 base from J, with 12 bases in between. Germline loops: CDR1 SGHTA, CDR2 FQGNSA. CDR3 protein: CASSIGQLSYNEQFF. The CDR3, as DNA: TGTGCCAGCAGCATTGGACAGTTATCCTACAATGAGCAGTTCTTC.